This passage covers 29 T cell receptor beta chains from one sample sequenced in a study of cytomegalovirus exposure and HLA in healthy donors. The PCR made use of 60 Vbeta and 13 Jbeta primers. Sequencing used immunoSEQ multiplex PCR; TCRdb keeps in-frame clones, though not all of them. The sample records roughly 88,000 clones, roughly 63% being singletons. Material for sequencing was PBMCs. These receptor sequences come from a middle-aged man in good health and CMV-seronegative.

In this sample, this clone turned up a few times. The chain employs TRBV29-1 and TRBJ2-7; 9 bases align to TRBD1. The CDR3 covers 13 residues. After removal of 7 bases from V and 4 bases from J, the junction contained 8 bases not matched to a gene. Looked up from germline, CDR1 is SQVTM and CDR2 is ANQGSEA. This chain's CDR3 is CSAEQGAGYEQYF. As DNA, the CDR3 is TGCAGCGCCGAACAGGGGGCTGGGTACGAGCAGTACTTC.

The chain is built from TRBV5-4 and TRBJ2-1; D is possibly TRBD1 (5 bases). The CDR3 covers 16 residues. In germline, CDR1 is SGHNT, CDR2 YYREEE (reference sequence). V dropped 0 bases and J dropped 0 bases, with 10 bases sitting between them. Here the CDR3 reads CASSLGQGFSYNEQFF. The CDR3 DNA is TGTGCCAGCAGCTTGGGTCAGGGTTTCTCCTACAATGAGCAGTTCTTC.

The rearrangement links TRBV5-8 to TRBJ2-3; maybe TRBD1 (5 bases). Germline V gives CDR1 SGHTS, CDR2 YDEGEE. This CDR3 region has 14 residues. Deletions cut 4 bases from V and 6 bases from J, with 15 bases between. CDR3 residues: CASSALQGLDTQYF. The CDR3 DNA sequence: TGTGCCAGCAGCGCTCTCCAGGGCCTCGATACGCAGTATTTT. The whole variable domain, filled in from reference TRBV5-8 and TRBJ2-3, reads EAGVTQSPTHLIKTRGQQATLRCSPISGHTSVYWYQQALGLGLQFLLWYDEGEERNRGNFPPRFSGRQFPNYSSELNVNALELEDSALYLCASSALQGLDTQYFGPGTRLTVL.

The rearrangement links TRBV2 to TRBJ2-3; 7 nucleotides line up with TRBD1. The CDR3 is made up of 15 amino acids. Germline trimming cut 6 bases from V and 2 bases from J; bases unmatched to any gene: 8. Per the germline V gene, CDR1 is SNHLY and CDR2 is FYNNEI. The CDR3 protein is CASRAGTAPTDTQYF. CDR3 DNA sequence: TGTGCCAGCAGGGCCGGGACAGCCCCCACAGATACGCAGTATTTT.

The chain has TRBV5-8 and TRBJ1-4, with TRBD1 identical over 8 bases. CDR3 size: 15 residues. Looked up from germline, CDR1 is SGHTS and CDR2 is YDEGEE. Unmatched junction bases numbered 11, after V lost 6 bases and J lost 7 bases. CDR3 sequence (DNA): TGTGCCAGCAAAAGGACAGGGCGGCTTAGTGAAAAACTGTTTTTT. Its translation is CASKRTGRLSEKLFF.

The chain couples TRBV9 to TRBJ1-3; D is ambiguous. Germline V gene data show CDR1 as SGDLS and CDR2 as YYNGEE. The V and J ends lost 4 bases and 12 bases respectively, with 11 bases between them. The CDR3 runs 11 residues. The DNA for the CDR3 is TGTGCCAGCAGCTCCGCGGAAGGCATATATTTT. Translating it yields CASSSAEGIYF.

CDR3 nucleotides: TGCGCCAGCAGCTCCGGGACAGGGGGCGGGACAGATACGCAGTATTTT. Protein: CASSSGTGGGTDTQYF. The rearrangement joins TRBV5-1 to TRBJ2-3, with TRBD1 matching 12 bases. V dropped 3 bases and J dropped 3; count of bases not matched to a gene: 5. The germline V gene encodes CDR1 SGHRS and CDR2 YFSETQ. The CDR3 length is 16 residues. The complete variable domain, with remaining parts taken from reference TRBV5-1 and TRBJ2-3, reads KAGVTQTPRYLIKTRGQQVTLSCSPISGHRSVSWYQQTPGQGLQFLFEYFSETQRNKGNFPGRFSGRQFSNSRSEMNVSTLELGDSALYLCASSSGTGGGTDTQYFGPGTRLTVL.

This sequence joins TRBV2 and TRBJ2-1; unclear D gene. CDR3 length: 15 amino acids. The germline V and J ends were trimmed by 7 bases and 0 bases, with 13 bases remaining between them. Looked up from germline, CDR1 is SNHLY and CDR2 is FYNNEI. The CDR3 sequence is CASNSRSRSYNEQFF. The CDR3 region has the DNA TGTGCCAGCAATAGTCGGTCGCGCTCCTACAATGAGCAGTTCTTC.

This clone was counted a single time. The rearrangement joins TRBV4-3 to TRBJ1-2; D is perhaps TRBD1 (6 bases). From germline, CDR1 is LGHNA and CDR2 YSLEER. V lost 0 bases and J 8 bases, leaving 16 bases between the germline ends. The CDR3 sequence is 15 residues long. DNA for the CDR3: TGCGCCAGCAGCCAAGATCCCACAGGGATCGGAGGCTACACCTTC. Amino acid sequence: CASSQDPTGIGGYTF.

V usage is TRBV4-3 and J usage is TRBJ2-6; possible D gene TRBD1, 5 bases. The CDR3 is 16 amino acids. Germline-derived CDR1 and CDR2 are LGHNA and YSLEER. V lost 8 bases and J lost 0, with 14 bases in between. CDR3 sequence reads: CASGPGQASGANVLTF. CDR3 sequence (DNA): TGCGCCAGCGGTCCCGGACAAGCCTCTGGGGCCAACGTCCTGACTTTC.

V and J are TRBV7-8 and TRBJ2-7; D possibly corresponds to TRBD1 (5 bases). The germline V gene has CDR1 SGHVS and CDR2 FQNEAQ. The CDR3 contains 16 residues. V lost 1 base to trimming and J lost 0 bases, with 13 bases between them. The DNA of the CDR3 is TGTGCCAGCAGCTTAGGGGCAGGGTGGAGCTCCTACGAGCAGTACTTC. This gives the protein CASSLGAGWSSYEQYF.

The V call is TRBV7-3, the J call TRBJ2-1; 9 bases align to TRBD2. Trimming at V came to 0 bases and at J to 16 bases, leaving 7 bases not matched to a gene. In germline, CDR1 is SGHTA, CDR2 FQGTGA. The CDR3 extends over 13 amino acids. The CDR3 nucleotides read TGTGCCAGCAGCTTAACGATGGCGGGAGGGCTTTTCTTC. Translating gives CASSLTMAGGLFF.

This clone was counted a few times. CDR3 nucleotides: TGTGCCAGCAGCGAGGGACAGATCCAGCCCCAGCATTTT. It yields the protein CASSEGQIQPQHF. V usage is TRBV7-2 and J usage is TRBJ1-5, with 7 nucleotides matching TRBD1. Germline lookup yields CDR1 SGHTA and CDR2 FQGNSA. J was trimmed by 7 bases and V by 5 bases; bases with no gene match: 5. This CDR3 comprises 13 residues.

The CDR3 DNA reads TGCGCCAGCAGCCAAGATAGCCAGGGGTACAATGAGCAGTTCTTC. Residues: CASSQDSQGYNEQFF. V gene TRBV4-1 combines with J gene TRBJ2-1, with D maybe TRBD1 (6 bases). Trimming cost V 0 bases and J 4 bases, with 10 bases left between them. Germline lookup yields CDR1 MGHRA and CDR2 YSYEKL. CDR3 length equals 15 residues.

The chain couples TRBV4-1 to TRBJ2-1; the D is unclear. Germline assignment: CDR1 MGHRA and CDR2 YSYEKL. The length of the CDR3 is 13 residues. V was shortened by 1 base and J by 4 bases, with 5 bases between the two germline ends. CDR3 in amino acids: CASSQGLYNEQFF. The CDR3, as DNA: TGCGCCAGCAGCCAAGGTTTATACAATGAGCAGTTCTTC.

This rearrangement joins TRBV9 to TRBJ2-1, with TRBD2 matching 8 bases. Trimming removed 6 bases from V and 7 bases from J; junction bases left unmatched: 12. Looked up from germline, CDR1 is SGDLS and CDR2 is YYNGEE. CDR3 length: 15 residues. CDR3 DNA: TGTGCCAGCACTAAACCCGCGGGGGGAGGGAATGAGCAGTTCTTC. It is translated as CASTKPAGGGNEQFF.

The chain uses TRBV4-3 and TRBJ2-3; 8 bases are a match to TRBD1. From germline, CDR1 is LGHNA and CDR2 YSLEER. V shed 3 bases, J shed 11 bases, and the junction held 13 bases outside the gene matches. The CDR3 covers 15 residues. The DNA of the CDR3 is TGCGCCAGCAGCCAGAGCAGCCGCAGGGGGCGAGGGCAGTATTTT. It codes for CASSQSSRRGRGQYF.

This clone appeared a few times. This chain connects TRBV7-2 to TRBJ1-4; D might be TRBD1 (6 bases). In germline, CDR1 is SGHTA, CDR2 FQGNSA. The CDR3 sequence is 16 residues long. Trimming cost V 4 bases and J 8 bases, with 20 bases left between them. The DNA for the CDR3 is TGTGCCAGCAGCTCTTCCCCGACAGGTATAGGGGAAAAACTGTTTTTT. It codes for CASSSSPTGIGEKLFF.

This clone was observed a few times. Possible read error: a much larger clone is one base away. Other DNA sequences in the sample encode the same CDR3. This sequence joins TRBV10-3 and TRBJ2-5, with D perhaps TRBD2 (6 bases). The V end was cut by 8 bases, the J end by 2 bases, with 15 bases between. Per the germline V gene, CDR1 is ENHRY and CDR2 is SYGVKD. This CDR3 comprises 14 residues. The CDR3 DNA is TGTGCCATCCCTGGACTCGCGGGGCAAGAGACCCAGTACTTC. Its protein is CAIPGLAGQETQYF.

This clone was counted once. The chain is built from TRBV10-1 and TRBJ2-7; 10 nucleotides match TRBD2. Germline loops: CDR1 WNHNN, CDR2 SYGVQD (reference sequence). The length of the CDR3 is 15 residues. The V gene end was trimmed by 4 bases and the J gene end by 2 bases; junction bases not matched to a gene: 5. CDR3 residues: CASSALAGVTYEQYF. In DNA, the CDR3 is TGCGCCAGCAGTGCCCTAGCGGGGGTAACCTACGAGCAGTACTTC.

This chain uses TRBV5-1 with TRBJ2-2, with a possible D match to TRBD2 (5 bases). The CDR3 totals 12 residues. V lost 2 bases, J lost 6 bases, and 5 bases lay in between. Germline lookup yields CDR1 SGHRS and CDR2 YFSETQ. CDR3 bases: TGCGCCAGCAGCTTCGGGGCCGGGGAGCTGTTTTTT. As protein: CASSFGAGELFF.

This clone has only a few counts. The V and J genes are TRBV18 and TRBJ1-1, with D unresolved. Between the trimmed V and J ends, which lost 4 bases and 4 bases, there was a span of 13 bases. In germline, CDR1 is KGHSH, CDR2 LQKENI. The CDR3 spans 14 residues. The CDR3 sequence is CASSRPSGSTEAFF. CDR3 nucleotide sequence: TGTGCCAGCTCACGTCCGAGTGGGAGCACTGAAGCTTTCTTT.

The V and J genes are TRBV9 and TRBJ1-4; 8 bases are shared with TRBD1. There are 15 residues in the CDR3. V was clipped by 0 bases and J by 7 bases; unmatched bases: 5. CDR1 and CDR2 from the germline V gene are SGDLS and YYNGEE. The CDR3 DNA sequence: TGTGCCAGCAGCGTAGATCCCGGACAGGGTGAAAAACTGTTTTTT. Translated, it gives CASSVDPGQGEKLFF.

This chain joins TRBV11-1 and TRBJ2-5; TRBD1 is a possible D gene (6 bases). The V and J ends lost 3 bases and 3 bases respectively, with 20 bases between them. This CDR3 is built from 17 residues. The germline CDR1 and CDR2 sequences are SGHAT and FQDESV (reference sequence). CDR3 region: CASSFHSAGTTEETQYF. In DNA, the CDR3 is TGTGCCAGCAGCTTCCACTCGGCCGGGACAACGGAAGAGACCCAGTACTTC.

Comment on this clone: A junction boundary mismatches the germline segment, possibly from a read error. The chain carries TRBV7-2 and TRBJ2-7; TRBD1 aligns across 7 bases. CDR1 is SGHTA and CDR2 is FQGNSA in the germline V gene. The CDR3 length is 14 residues. In DNA form, the CDR3 reads TGTGCCAACAGCTCACAGGGGTCCTCCTACGAGCAGTACTTC. Its translation: CANSSQGSSYEQYF.

V usage is TRBV4-2 and J usage is TRBJ2-1, with 9 bases that match TRBD2. The CDR3 extends over 16 amino acids. Germline CDR1 is LGHNA and CDR2 is YNFKEQ. J lost 8 bases, V lost 4 bases, and 12 bases had no gene match. The CDR3 region is CASSRGSPAGGDEQFF. CDR3 bases: TGTGCCAGCAGCCGTGGTAGCCCAGCGGGGGGCGATGAGCAGTTCTTC.

The chain combines TRBV5-5 with TRBJ1-2, with TRBD1 identical over 9 bases. The germline CDR1 and CDR2 sequences are SGHKS and YYEKEE (reference sequence). The V gene end was trimmed by 4 bases and the J gene end by 8 bases; junction bases not matched to a gene: 21. The CDR3 runs to 18 residues. CDR3 nucleotides: TGTGCCAGCAGCCCAACCCCGGGGGGGACAGGGAGTTTAGAGGGCTACACCTTC. Translated, it gives CASSPTPGGTGSLEGYTF.

This clone was found a few times. The chain employs TRBV9 and TRBJ1-1; D is ambiguous. Trimming removed 4 bases at V and 4 bases at J, with 20 bases between. CDR1 and CDR2 (germline): SGDLS, YYNGEE. The CDR3 covers 16 residues. The CDR3 bases are TGTGCCAGCAGCCCAAACCGGAAGGCCCCGGGCACTGAAGCTTTCTTT. It translates to CASSPNRKAPGTEAFF.

The rearrangement joins TRBV5-1 to TRBJ1-2; 9 bases fit TRBD1. CDR1 SGHRS and CDR2 YFSETQ come from the germline V gene. V shed 2 bases, J shed 4 bases, and the junction held 3 bases outside the gene matches. The CDR3 consists of 14 residues. This CDR3 reads CASSFGTGPYGYTF. In DNA, the CDR3 is TGCGCCAGCAGCTTTGGGACAGGGCCCTATGGCTACACCTTC.